The TCR beta chain described here comes from a study of blood T cells in healthy people across ages. The authors ran a second PCR of about 7 to 12 cycles using a sample-barcoded 5' primer and a J-beta primer mix. One entry per CDR3 protein, called by TCRdb with MiXCR from the 5' RACE reads. The sample consists of under 1,100,000 distinct CDR3 sequences, under 30% of them appearing once. This CDR3 spans 11 amino acids. Germline CDR1 is SQVTM and CDR2 is ANQGSEA. V was clipped by 7 bases and J by 6 bases; unmatched bases: 4. The data were also submitted as part of a second study, on T cells of mothers and their children.

The J gene is TRBJ1-2, the V gene TRBV29-1, with 8 bases identical to TRBD1. This sequence was found in a girl aged 2 to 10 in good health. Material for sequencing was blood. CDR3 region: CSAMTGDGYTF. For the CDR3, the DNA is TGCAGCGCAATGACAGGGGATGGCTACACCTTC.